A selection of T cell receptor beta chains follows, all from one sample in a study of T cell clones after liver transplantation. Sequencing was performed with immunoSEQ multiplex PCR; in TCRdb, only in-frame clones are kept and a portion is missing. The repertoire has roughly 100,000 clones, 80% to 85% of them found once; the top ten carry 0.8% to 1%. Sequencing used CD4+ T cells from blood, obtained before liver transplant. These receptor sequences come from a human donor who received a liver transplant. Each CDR3 is given with its conserved first and last residue. Each record gives: V gene, clone size, D gene, J gene, CDR3 protein, CDR3 DNA. A D gene is named only where the DNA matches it firmly. The listing skips clone size in some rows; elsewhere it reads once, few, many or a size class.

TRBV4-3	.	TRBD2	TRBJ2-2	CASSQVIRGGADTGELFF	TGCGCCAGCAGCCAAGTTATACGCGGGGGGGCCGACACCGGGGAGCTGTTTTTT
TRBV6-5	.	TRBD1	TRBJ2-7	CASSPPGQGAEQYF	TGTGCCAGCAGCCCCCCGGGACAGGGGGCCGAGCAGTACTTC
TRBV20-1	.	TRBD1	TRBJ1-1	CSAPDRGRAFF	TGCAGTGCCCCCGACAGGGGTCGAGCTTTCTTT
TRBV7-9	.	.	TRBJ1-1	CASSLGQSMNTEAFF	TGTGCCAGCAGCTTAGGACAGAGCATGAACACTGAAGCTTTCTTT
TRBV5-1	.	.	TRBJ1-2	CASSPLTGSANYGYTF	TGCGCCAGCAGCCCCCTGACAGGAAGCGCTAACTATGGCTACACCTTC
TRBV6-5	.	TRBD1	TRBJ2-1	CASSALGFRDRAFF	TGTGCCAGCAGTGCCTTGGGATTTCGGGACAGGGCGTTCTTC
TRBV9	.	.	TRBJ2-5	CASSVAGSTRRETQYF	TGTGCCAGCAGCGTAGCGGGCTCCACTAGACGAGAGACCCAGTACTTC
TRBV5-1	.	TRBD1	TRBJ2-2	CASSLVQGASTGELFF	TGCGCCAGCAGCTTGGTTCAGGGGGCCAGCACCGGGGAGCTGTTTTTT
TRBV21-1	.	.	TRBJ1-1	CASSKEAARNTEAFF	TGTGCCAGCAGCAAAGAGGCAGCAAGGAACACTGAAGCTTTCTTT
TRBV6-1	.	TRBD1	TRBJ1-6	CASSDRQGVSPLHF	TGTGCCAGCAGTGATAGACAGGGGGTTTCACCCCTCCACTTT
TRBV30	few	TRBD1	TRBJ1-2	CAWSRDRALTYGYTF	TGTGCCTGGAGTCGAGACAGGGCCTTAACCTATGGCTACACCTTC
TRBV7-2	.	TRBD1	TRBJ1-5	CASSQHPPGTGGNQPQHF	TGTGCCAGCAGCCAACACCCGCCCGGGACAGGTGGCAATCAGCCCCAGCATTTT
TRBV7-3	.	.	TRBJ2-1	CASSLIGGSSYNEQFF	TGTGCCAGCAGCTTGATAGGGGGGAGCTCCTACAATGAGCAGTTCTTC
TRBV15	.	TRBD1	TRBJ2-2	CATSRVDRDTGELFF	TGTGCCACCAGCAGAGTCGACAGGGACACCGGGGAGCTGTTTTTT
TRBV2	once	.	TRBJ2-7	CASREVSYEQYF	TGTGCCAGCAGGGAGGTCTCCTACGAGCAGTACTTC
TRBV4-2	once	.	TRBJ2-1	CASSQDLRAYNEQFF	TGTGCCAGCAGCCAAGATTTACGTGCCTACAATGAGCAGTTCTTC
TRBV7-3	.	.	TRBJ2-3	CASSLVHGNTQYF	TGTGCCAGCAGCTTGGTGCATGGGAATACGCAGTATTTT
TRBV11-2	.	.	TRBJ2-7	CASSNILFGSYEQYF	TGTGCCAGCAGCAACATTCTATTTGGCTCCTACGAGCAGTACTTC
TRBV19	once	TRBD1	TRBJ1-6	CASKGQLRSPLHF	TGTGCCAGTAAGGGACAGTTACGTTCACCCCTCCACTTT
TRBV6-5	many	.	TRBJ1-2	CASSYSISSGPTFF	TGTGCCAGCAGTTACTCGATTTCCAGTGGGCCCACATTCTTC
TRBV18	.	.	TRBJ1-1	CASSPGRLDTEAFF	TGTGCCAGCTCACCAGGACGGCTAGACACTGAAGCTTTCTTT
TRBV20-1	.	.	TRBJ1-2	CSAVLSYGYTF	TGCAGTGCTGTACTGAGCTATGGCTACACCTTC
TRBV10-1	.	.	TRBJ2-7	CASSEGRGSSYEQYF	TGCGCCAGCAGTGAGGGCAGGGGTAGCTCCTACGAGCAGTACTTC
TRBV7-6	once	.	TRBJ2-5	CASSPEGETQYF	TGTGCCAGCAGCCCGGAAGGAGAGACCCAGTACTTC
TRBV6-5	.	.	TRBJ1-6	CASSLGLKFSPLHF	TGTGCCAGCAGTCTCGGACTGAAGTTTTCACCCCTCCACTTT
TRBV5-6	once	.	TRBJ2-2	CASSLVGVGELFF	TGTGCCAGCAGCTTGGTCGGGGTCGGGGAGCTGTTTTTT
TRBV7-6	.	TRBD1	TRBJ1-2	CASSGYDRVGGYTF	TGTGCCAGCAGCGGATACGACAGGGTAGGAGGCTACACCTTC
TRBV5-4	.	.	TRBJ2-7	CASSFGWDPSYEQYF	TGTGCCAGCAGCTTCGGGTGGGACCCAAGCTACGAGCAGTACTTC
TRBV6-6	medium-sized	.	TRBJ1-1	CASSYDKMPTEAFF	TGTGCCAGCAGTTACGACAAGATGCCCACTGAAGCTTTCTTT
TRBV28	.	.	TRBJ2-7	CASSPQVSGEQYF	TGTGCCAGCAGTCCTCAGGTCTCGGGGGAGCAGTACTTC
TRBV5-1	.	.	TRBJ1-1	CASSLWAGENTEAFF	TGCGCCAGCAGCTTGTGGGCAGGGGAGAACACTGAAGCTTTCTTT
TRBV5-4	once	TRBD1	TRBJ2-2	CASSLSGQAINTGELFF	TGTGCCAGCAGCTTGTCCGGACAGGCGATTAACACCGGGGAGCTGTTTTTT
TRBV29-1	.	.	TRBJ2-3	CAWRHTDTQYF	TGCGCTTGGCGGCACACAGATACGCAGTATTTT
TRBV11-2	.	TRBD1	TRBJ1-2	CASSFGTGWDGYTF	TGTGCCAGCAGCTTCGGGACAGGGTGGGATGGCTACACCTTC
TRBV11-2	.	TRBD2	TRBJ2-1	CASSPTSGSYNEQFF	TGTGCCAGCTCCCCGACTAGCGGATCCTACAATGAGCAGTTCTTC